The rows below give T cell receptor beta chains drawn from one sample of a study of T-cell reconstitution after alpha-beta-depleted transplantation in children. Each CDR3 protein is one row after TCRdb ran MiXCR on the PCR reads. The table shows over 100,000 distinct CDR3 sequences, with roughly 7.2% occurring only once. Sequenced material: PBMCs, taken before TCRalphabeta/CD19-depleted stem cell transplant. The source of these receptors is a boy between 2 and 10 years old with acute lymphoblastic leukemia, due to receive a stem cell transplant. The CDR3 runs from the conserved cysteine through the conserved F or W. A D gene is named only where the DNA matches it firmly. Not every row has a clone size; where given, it reads once, few, many or a size class.

v_call,j_call,clone_size,d_call,cdr3_nt,cdr3_aa
TRBV11-1,TRBJ2-6,many,-,TGTGCCAGCAGCTTCCCCGGGCCATTTAGCTCTGGGGCCAACGTCCTGACTTTC,CASSFPGPFSSGANVLTF
TRBV3-1,TRBJ2-5,many,-,TGTGCCAGCAGCCAAGACCTAGGAGACCTGTACCAAGAGACCCAGTACTTC,CASSQDLGDLYQETQYF
TRBV11-3,TRBJ2-2,-,-,TGTGCCAGCAGCTTTTCACAGGGAGGGTACACCGGGGAGCTGTTTTTT,CASSFSQGGYTGELFF
TRBV21-1,TRBJ1-2,few,-,TGTGCCAGCAGCCCCCGCGCAGGCCTACCGATCGGGTATGGCTACACCTTC,CASSPRAGLPIGYGYTF
TRBV18,TRBJ2-7,-,-,TGTGCCAGCTCACCGGGAGGACAGCCTTCCTACGAGCAGTACTTC,CASSPGGQPSYEQYF
TRBV19,TRBJ1-1,-,-,TGTGCCAGTAGTATAGTACGGCCAGGGGCTAACGTGGGGAACACTGAAGCTTTCTTT,CASSIVRPGANVGNTEAFF
TRBV12-3/TRBV12-4,TRBJ2-1,many,TRBD2,TGTGCCAGCAGTCCCTCGACTAGCGGGGGGGGACAGTTCTTC,CASSPSTSGGGQFF
TRBV29-1,TRBJ2-7,many,-,TGCAGCGTTCAGGGAAATGCCTACGAGCAGTACTTC,CSVQGNAYEQYF
TRBV18,TRBJ2-4,-,TRBD1,TGTGCCAGCTCAGGACTGGGACAGGAAATGAACATTCAGTACTTC,CASSGLGQEMNIQYF
TRBV28,TRBJ1-6,-,-,TGTGCCAGCAGTTTTATACAGGTGCTAGGCTATAATTCACCCCTCCACTTT,CASSFIQVLGYNSPLHF
TRBV20-1,TRBJ2-3,-,TRBD1,TGCAGTGCCTGGGACAGGGGGCTGACAGATACGCAGTATTTT,CSAWDRGLTDTQYF
TRBV7-9,TRBJ2-1,few,TRBD2,TGTGCCACCGGGGTTAGCGGGGGGCTGTACTACAATGAGCAGTTCTTC,CATGVSGGLYYNEQFF
TRBV25-1,TRBJ1-1,few,-,TGTGCCAGCAAAAGGGGGAACACTGAAGCTTTCTTT,CASKRGNTEAFF
TRBV20-1,TRBJ2-7,-,TRBD2,TGCAGTGCTAGAAGACTAGCGGGGGGGCCCTACGAGCAGTACTTC,CSARRLAGGPYEQYF
TRBV20-1,TRBJ1-2,-,-,TGCAGTGCCCCACCAGGACACTCGTCGAACTATGGCTACACCTTC,CSAPPGHSSNYGYTF
TRBV29-1,TRBJ1-2,-,TRBD1,TGCAGCGCGCGGGACAGGGGGCAGGGTGGCTACACCTTC,CSARDRGQGGYTF
TRBV3-1,TRBJ1-6,few,-,TGTGCCAGCAGCCCGAGCTCCTATAATTCACCCCTCCACTTT,CASSPSSYNSPLHF
TRBV3-1,TRBJ2-1,many,-,TGTGCCAGCCTGTTCCGCAATGAGCAGTTCTTC,CASLFRNEQFF
TRBV7-2,TRBJ2-3,few,-,TGTGCCAGCAGCCGACAGACCCTAACCACAGATACGCAGTATTTT,CASSRQTLTTDTQYF
TRBV9,TRBJ2-3,many,TRBD1,TGTGCCAGCAGCGTTTGGGACAGGGAATGGGACACAGATACGCAGTATTTT,CASSVWDREWDTDTQYF
TRBV5-1,TRBJ1-1,many,-,TGCGCCAGCAGCTTGGAGGGGGGGCCGAAAGCTTTCTTT,CASSLEGGPKAFF
TRBV10-3,TRBJ2-7,many,-,TGTGCCATCAGTGTGGGAGGGGGCGAGCAGTACTTC,CAISVGGGEQYF
TRBV11-1,TRBJ2-5,-,TRBD2,TGTGCCAGCAGCTTTGATCACCCACTAGCGGGGGAAAGAGAGACCCAGTACTTC,CASSFDHPLAGERETQYF
TRBV15,TRBJ2-4,few,-,TGTGCCACTATGGAGGGTAGCATTCAGTACTTC,CATMEGSIQYF
TRBV11-1,TRBJ2-7,-,-,TGTGCCAGCAGCCCAGGACGCGACGCCTCCTACGAGCAGTACTTC,CASSPGRDASYEQYF
TRBV27,TRBJ2-7,many,-,TGTGCCAGCAGTTCAGGAGGGGCCTACGAGCAGTACTTC,CASSSGGAYEQYF
TRBV28,TRBJ2-7,-,TRBD2,TGTGCCAGCAGTTTAAAACTAGCGGGGGCCGAGCAGTACTTC,CASSLKLAGAEQYF
TRBV6-2/TRBV6-3,TRBJ2-7,many,-,TGTGCCAGCAGTTACTCGCGGCGCGACGGCTTCTTCTACGAGCAGTACTTC,CASSYSRRDGFFYEQYF
TRBV5-1,TRBJ1-2,few,-,TGCGCCAGCAGCACGGACGCGGAGGGCTACACCTTC,CASSTDAEGYTF
TRBV4-1,TRBJ2-1,few,-,TGCGCCAGCAGCCAAGAGCTGGGGCTGTCTCACAATGAGCAGTTCTTC,CASSQELGLSHNEQFF
TRBV9,TRBJ2-7,few,TRBD2,TGTGCCAGCAGCGTATTTTCTAGCGGGGGGGGCGAGCAGTACTTC,CASSVFSSGGGEQYF
TRBV5-1,TRBJ2-5,many,-,TGCGCCAGCAGCTTGGGTAGTTACAGCCAAGAGACCCAGTACTTC,CASSLGSYSQETQYF
TRBV6-5,TRBJ1-5,-,-,TGTGCCAGCAGTTACGGGGCCAGCAATCAGCCCCAGCATTTT,CASSYGASNQPQHF
TRBV4-2,TRBJ2-7,-,-,TGTGCCAGCGGCCCCCGGGACTTCTCCTACGAGCAGTACTTC,CASGPRDFSYEQYF
TRBV12-3/TRBV12-4,TRBJ1-4,many,-,TGTGCCAGCAGTTTAATATCTAGGCCCCATGAAAAACTGTTTTTT,CASSLISRPHEKLFF
TRBV20-1,TRBJ2-5,many,-,TGCAGTGCTAACTCCCCCGAGACCCAGTACTTC,CSANSPETQYF
TRBV7-2,TRBJ2-1,few,TRBD2,TGTGCCAGCAGCTCATTAGCGGGGGGGCCCTCCTACAATGAGCAGTTCTTC,CASSSLAGGPSYNEQFF
TRBV20-1,TRBJ2-1,few,-,TGCAGTGCTAGAGATTTCCTCTTAAAGGAGCAGTTCTTC,CSARDFLLKEQFF
TRBV5-8,TRBJ2-7,few,TRBD2,TGTGCCAGCAGCTTCCCGGGGAGCGGGGGGCCCTACGAGCAGTACTTC,CASSFPGSGGPYEQYF
TRBV7-2,TRBJ2-7,many,-,TGTGCCAGCAGCGCATTTGATCTGGGGTACGAGCAGTACTTC,CASSAFDLGYEQYF
TRBV6-5,TRBJ2-7,many,TRBD1,TGTGCCAGCAGACCCGGGACAGGGGATGTCGAGCAGTACTTC,CASRPGTGDVEQYF
TRBV4-2,TRBJ1-2,few,TRBD1,TGTGCCAGCAGCCATGGGGACAGGGGGCAATATTATGGCTACACCTTC,CASSHGDRGQYYGYTF
TRBV5-6,TRBJ2-1,many,TRBD1,TGTGCCAGCAGCCATCCCGGGACAGGGCTCAATGAGCAGTTCTTC,CASSHPGTGLNEQFF
TRBV20-1,TRBJ1-4,few,-,TGCAGTGCCTTGAGGGGGGCTAATGAAAAACTGTTTTTT,CSALRGANEKLFF
TRBV5-1,TRBJ2-5,few,TRBD2,TGCGCCAGCAGCTTTTTGACTCCAACGGGGGGAGAGACCCAGTACTTC,CASSFLTPTGGETQYF
TRBV7-2,TRBJ2-7,-,-,TGTGCCAGCAGCCACGCCGGCGGGGGCAATTATATCGAGCAGTACTTC,CASSHAGGGNYIEQYF
TRBV12-3/TRBV12-4,TRBJ2-7,many,-,TGTGCCAGCACCGGGGGAAACTACGACGAGCAGTACTTC,CASTGGNYDEQYF
TRBV3-1,TRBJ2-2,-,-,TGTGCCAGCAGCCAACCGCTGATGGCGAACACCGGGGAGCTGTTTTTT,CASSQPLMANTGELFF
TRBV20-1,TRBJ1-4,many,-,TGCAGTGCCCTCGTACCTGCAACTAATGAAAAACTGTTTTTT,CSALVPATNEKLFF
TRBV3-1,TRBJ2-5,few,-,TGTGCCAGCAGCCTACATCAAGAATCCGGGACCCAGTACTTC,CASSLHQESGTQYF
TRBV5-1,TRBJ2-5,many,-,TGCGCCAGCAGCTTAGGAGCCTCTTTTACGAGGACCCAGTACTTC,CASSLGASFTRTQYF
TRBV5-1,TRBJ2-1,few,-,TGCGCCAGCAGCTTTGGGGTGGGGTCTTACTCCTACAATGAGCAGTTCTTC,CASSFGVGSYSYNEQFF
TRBV24-1,TRBJ1-2,few,-,TGTGCCACCAGTGATTTAGGAACATCCTATGGCTACACCTTC,CATSDLGTSYGYTF
TRBV7-7,TRBJ2-1,many,TRBD2,TGTGCTAGCAGCTCCAGCGGGGGGGCCCGGAATGAGCAGTTCTTC,CASSSSGGARNEQFF
TRBV10-3,TRBJ1-1,-,-,TGTGCCATCAGTCCAACTGGGTTCCGCACTGAAGCTTTCTTT,CAISPTGFRTEAFF